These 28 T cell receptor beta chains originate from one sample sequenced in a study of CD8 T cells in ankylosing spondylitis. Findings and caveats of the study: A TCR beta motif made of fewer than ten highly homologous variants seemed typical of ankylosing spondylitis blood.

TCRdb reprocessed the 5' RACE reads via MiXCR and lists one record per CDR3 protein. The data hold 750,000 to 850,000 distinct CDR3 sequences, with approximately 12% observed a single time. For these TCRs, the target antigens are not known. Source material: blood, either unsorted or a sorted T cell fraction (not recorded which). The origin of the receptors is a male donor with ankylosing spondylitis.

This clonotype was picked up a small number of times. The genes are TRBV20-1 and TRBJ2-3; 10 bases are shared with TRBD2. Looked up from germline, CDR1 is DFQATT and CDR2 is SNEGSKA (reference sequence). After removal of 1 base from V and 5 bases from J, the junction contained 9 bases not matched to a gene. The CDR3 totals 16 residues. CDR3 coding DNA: TGCAGTGCTAGAGGTAGCGGGAGGTGGAAGGTAGATACGCAGTATTTT. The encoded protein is CSARGSGRWKVDTQYF.

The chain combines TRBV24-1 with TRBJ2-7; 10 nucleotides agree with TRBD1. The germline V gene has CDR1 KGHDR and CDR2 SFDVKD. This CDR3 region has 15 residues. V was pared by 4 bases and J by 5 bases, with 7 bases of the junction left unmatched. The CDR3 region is CATSDAGTGDDEQYF. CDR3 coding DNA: TGTGCCACCAGTGACGCCGGGACAGGGGACGACGAGCAGTACTTC.

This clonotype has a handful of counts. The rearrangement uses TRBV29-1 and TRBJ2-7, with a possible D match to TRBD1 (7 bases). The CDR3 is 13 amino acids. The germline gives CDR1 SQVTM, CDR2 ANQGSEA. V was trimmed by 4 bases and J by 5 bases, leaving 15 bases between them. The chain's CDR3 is CSVASAGGNEQYF. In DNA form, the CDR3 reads TGCAGCGTTGCATCGGCAGGGGGGAACGAGCAGTACTTC.

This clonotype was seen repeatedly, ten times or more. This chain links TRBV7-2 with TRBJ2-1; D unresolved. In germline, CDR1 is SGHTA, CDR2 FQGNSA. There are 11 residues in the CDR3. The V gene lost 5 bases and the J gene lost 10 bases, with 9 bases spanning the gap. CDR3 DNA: TGTGCCAGCAGCATCTATCGGGAGCAGTTCTTC. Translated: CASSIYREQFF.

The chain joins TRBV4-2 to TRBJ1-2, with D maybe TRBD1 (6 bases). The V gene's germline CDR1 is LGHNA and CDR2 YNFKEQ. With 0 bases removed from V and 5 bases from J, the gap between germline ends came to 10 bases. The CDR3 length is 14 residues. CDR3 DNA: TGTGCCAGCAGCCAAGATGGCACAGGGTATGGCTACACCTTC. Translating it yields CASSQDGTGYGYTF.

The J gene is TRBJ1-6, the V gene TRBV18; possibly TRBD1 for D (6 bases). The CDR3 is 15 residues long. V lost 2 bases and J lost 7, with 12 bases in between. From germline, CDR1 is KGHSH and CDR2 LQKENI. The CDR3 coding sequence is TGTGCCAGCTCACCATACGGACAGCCAAATTCACCCCTCCACTTT. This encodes CASSPYGQPNSPLHF.

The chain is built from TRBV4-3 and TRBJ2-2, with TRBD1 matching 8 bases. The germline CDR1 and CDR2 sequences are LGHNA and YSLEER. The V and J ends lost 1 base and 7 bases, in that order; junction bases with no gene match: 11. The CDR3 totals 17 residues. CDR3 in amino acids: CASSQVFGTGLNGELFF. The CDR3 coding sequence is TGCGCCAGCAGCCAAGTCTTTGGGACAGGTCTAAACGGGGAGCTGTTTTTT.

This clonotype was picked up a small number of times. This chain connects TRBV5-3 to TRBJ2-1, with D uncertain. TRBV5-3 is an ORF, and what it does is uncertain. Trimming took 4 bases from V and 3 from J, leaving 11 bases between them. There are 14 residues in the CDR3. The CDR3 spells CARSPSCHYNEQFF. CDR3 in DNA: TGTGCCAGAAGCCCCTCCTGTCACTACAATGAGCAGTTCTTC.

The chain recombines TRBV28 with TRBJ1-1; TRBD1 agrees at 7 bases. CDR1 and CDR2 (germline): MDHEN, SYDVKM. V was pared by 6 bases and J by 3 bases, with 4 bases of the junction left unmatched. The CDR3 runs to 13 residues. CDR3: CASRIQGDTEAFF. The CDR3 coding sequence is TGTGCCAGCAGAATTCAGGGGGACACTGAAGCTTTCTTT.

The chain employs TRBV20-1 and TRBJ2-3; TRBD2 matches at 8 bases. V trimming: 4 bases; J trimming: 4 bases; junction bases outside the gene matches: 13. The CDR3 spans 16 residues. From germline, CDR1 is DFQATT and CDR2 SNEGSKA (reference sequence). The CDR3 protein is CSAIHGRASSPDTQYF. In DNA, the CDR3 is TGCAGTGCTATCCACGGGAGGGCCTCATCGCCAGATACGCAGTATTTT.

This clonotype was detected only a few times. CDR3 residues: CASSEAPRGRGNTEAFF. The DNA for the CDR3 is TGTGCCAGCAGTGAAGCGCCCAGGGGACGAGGGAACACTGAAGCTTTCTTT. This sequence joins TRBV6-1 and TRBJ1-1; possible D gene TRBD1, 6 bases. The CDR3 loop spans 17 amino acids. The germline V gene has CDR1 MNHNS and CDR2 SASEGT. V lost 0 bases, J lost 1 base, and 15 bases lay in between.

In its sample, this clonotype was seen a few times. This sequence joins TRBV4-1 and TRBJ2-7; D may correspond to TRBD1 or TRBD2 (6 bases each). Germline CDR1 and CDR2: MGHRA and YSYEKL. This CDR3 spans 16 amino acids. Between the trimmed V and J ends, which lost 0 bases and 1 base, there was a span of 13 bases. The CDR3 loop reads CASSQDRGALSYEQYF. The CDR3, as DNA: TGCGCCAGCAGCCAAGATAGGGGGGCCCTATCCTACGAGCAGTACTTC.

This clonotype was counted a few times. CDR3 nucleotides: TGTGCCAGCAGCCAAGTTACGGAGACCGGGGAGCTGTTTTTT. Protein product: CASSQVTETGELFF. The V call is TRBV4-2, the J call TRBJ2-2, with D uncertain. This CDR3 spans 14 amino acids. Germline values: CDR1 LGHNA, CDR2 YNFKEQ. With 1 base removed from V and 5 bases from J, the gap between germline ends came to 8 bases.

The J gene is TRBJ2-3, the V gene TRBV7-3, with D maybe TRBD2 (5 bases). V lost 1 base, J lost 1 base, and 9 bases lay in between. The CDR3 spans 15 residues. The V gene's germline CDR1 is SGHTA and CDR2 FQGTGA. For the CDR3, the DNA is TGTGCCAGCAGCTTAAACCGGGGAGGCACAGATACGCAGTATTTT. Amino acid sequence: CASSLNRGGTDTQYF.

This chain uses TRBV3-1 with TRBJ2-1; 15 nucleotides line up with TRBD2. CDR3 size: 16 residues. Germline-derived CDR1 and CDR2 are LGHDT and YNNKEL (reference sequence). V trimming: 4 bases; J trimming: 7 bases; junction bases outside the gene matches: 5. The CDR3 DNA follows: TGTGCCAGCAGCCTCCTCGGGACTAGCGGGAGGAATGAGCAGTTCTTC. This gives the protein CASSLLGTSGRNEQFF.

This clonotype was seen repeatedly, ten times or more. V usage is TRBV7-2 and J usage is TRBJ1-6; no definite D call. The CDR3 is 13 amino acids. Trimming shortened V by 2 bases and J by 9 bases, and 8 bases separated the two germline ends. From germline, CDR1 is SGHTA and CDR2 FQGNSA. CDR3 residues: CASSLRWSSPLHF. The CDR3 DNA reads TGTGCCAGCAGCTTACGCTGGAGTTCACCCCTCCACTTT.

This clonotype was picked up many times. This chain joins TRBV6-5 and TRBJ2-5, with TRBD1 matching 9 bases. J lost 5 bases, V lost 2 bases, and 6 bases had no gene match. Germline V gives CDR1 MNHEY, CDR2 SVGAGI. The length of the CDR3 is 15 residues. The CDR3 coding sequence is TGTGCCAGCAGTTACGCCGGACAGGGGTACGAGACCCAGTACTTC. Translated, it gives CASSYAGQGYETQYF.

CDR3 sequence: CASSQGRAGRPDTQYF. DNA for the CDR3: TGCGCCAGCAGCCAAGGTCGGGCGGGACGGCCAGATACGCAGTATTTT. The gene calls are TRBV4-3 and TRBJ2-3, with TRBD2 as a possible D gene (6 bases). The V gene lost 1 base and the J gene lost 4 bases, with 15 bases spanning the gap. Germline V gene lookup returns CDR1 LGHNA and CDR2 YSLEER. The CDR3 loop spans 16 amino acids.

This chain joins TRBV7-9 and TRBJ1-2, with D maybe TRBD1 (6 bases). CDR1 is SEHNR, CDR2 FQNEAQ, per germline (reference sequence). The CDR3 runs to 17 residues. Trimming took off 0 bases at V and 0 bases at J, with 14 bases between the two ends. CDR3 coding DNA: TGTGCCAGCAGCTTAGCTGGACAGCCTTCAGCTAACTATGGCTACACCTTC. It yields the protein CASSLAGQPSANYGYTF.

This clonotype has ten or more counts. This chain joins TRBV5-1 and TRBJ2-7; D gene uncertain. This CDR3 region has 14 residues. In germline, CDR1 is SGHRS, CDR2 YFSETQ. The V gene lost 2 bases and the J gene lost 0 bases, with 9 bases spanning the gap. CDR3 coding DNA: TGCGCCAGCAGCTTTAGAGGCAGCTCCTACGAGCAGTACTTC. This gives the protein CASSFRGSSYEQYF.

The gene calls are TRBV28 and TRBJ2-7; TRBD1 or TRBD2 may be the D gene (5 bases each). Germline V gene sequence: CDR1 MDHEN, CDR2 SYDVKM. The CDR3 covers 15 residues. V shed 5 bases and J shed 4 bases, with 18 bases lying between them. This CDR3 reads CASSPLAQGLYEQYF. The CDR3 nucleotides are TGTGCCAGCAGTCCCCTAGCCCAGGGCCTTTACGAGCAGTACTTC. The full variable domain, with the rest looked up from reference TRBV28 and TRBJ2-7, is DVKVTQSSRYLVKRTGEKVFLECVQDMDHENMFWYRQDPGLGLRLIYFSYDVKMKEKGDIPEGYSVSREKKERFSLILESASTNQTSMYLCASSPLAQGLYEQYFGPGTRLTVT.

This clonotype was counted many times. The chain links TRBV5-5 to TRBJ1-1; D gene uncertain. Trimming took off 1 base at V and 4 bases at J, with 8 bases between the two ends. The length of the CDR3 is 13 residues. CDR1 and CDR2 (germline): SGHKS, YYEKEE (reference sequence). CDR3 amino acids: CASSLSWGTEAFF. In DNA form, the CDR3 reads TGTGCCAGCAGCTTGTCGTGGGGCACTGAAGCTTTCTTT.

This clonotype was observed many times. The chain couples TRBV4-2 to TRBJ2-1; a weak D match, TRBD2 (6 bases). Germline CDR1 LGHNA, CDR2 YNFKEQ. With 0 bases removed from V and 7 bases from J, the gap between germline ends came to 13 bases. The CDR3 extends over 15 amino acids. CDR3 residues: CASSQERGGWNEQFF. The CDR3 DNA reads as TGTGCCAGCAGCCAAGAACGTGGGGGGTGGAATGAGCAGTTCTTC.

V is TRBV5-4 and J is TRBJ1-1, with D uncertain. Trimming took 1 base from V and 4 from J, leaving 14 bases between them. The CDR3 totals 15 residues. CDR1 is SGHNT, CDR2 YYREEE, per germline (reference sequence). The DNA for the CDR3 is TGTGCCAGCAGCTTGCTTAAAGGGTCCGGCACTGAAGCTTTCTTT. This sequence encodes CASSLLKGSGTEAFF. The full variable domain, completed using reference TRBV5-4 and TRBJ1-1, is ETGVTQSPTHLIKTRGQQVTLRCSSQSGHNTVSWYQQALGQGPQFIFQYYREEENGRGNFPPRFSGLQFPNYSSELNVNALELDDSALYLCASSLLKGSGTEAFFGQGTRLTVV.

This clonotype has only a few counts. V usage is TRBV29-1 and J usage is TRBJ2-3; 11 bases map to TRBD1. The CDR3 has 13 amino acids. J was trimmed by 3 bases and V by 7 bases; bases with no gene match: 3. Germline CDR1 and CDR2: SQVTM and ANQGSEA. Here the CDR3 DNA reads TGCAGCGCGGGACAGGGGGTAACAGATACGCAGTATTTT. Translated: CSAGQGVTDTQYF.

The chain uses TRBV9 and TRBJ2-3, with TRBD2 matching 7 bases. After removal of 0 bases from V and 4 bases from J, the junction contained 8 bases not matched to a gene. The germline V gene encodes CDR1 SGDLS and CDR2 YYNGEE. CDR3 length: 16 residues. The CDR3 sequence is CASSVAGLAVPDTQYF. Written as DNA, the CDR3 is TGTGCCAGCAGCGTAGCCGGTCTAGCGGTCCCAGATACGCAGTATTTT.

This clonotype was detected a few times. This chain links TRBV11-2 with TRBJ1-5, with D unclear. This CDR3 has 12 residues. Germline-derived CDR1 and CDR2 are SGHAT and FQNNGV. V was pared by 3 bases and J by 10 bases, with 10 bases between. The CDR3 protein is CASSFEGGPQHF. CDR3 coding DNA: TGTGCCAGCAGCTTCGAAGGAGGACCCCAGCATTTT.

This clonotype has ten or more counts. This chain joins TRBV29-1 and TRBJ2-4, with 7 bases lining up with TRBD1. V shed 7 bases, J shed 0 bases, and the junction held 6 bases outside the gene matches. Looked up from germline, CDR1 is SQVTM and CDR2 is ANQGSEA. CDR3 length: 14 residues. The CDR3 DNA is TGCAGCGCCCGACAGGGTCGAGCCAAAAACATTCAGTACTTC. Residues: CSARQGRAKNIQYF.